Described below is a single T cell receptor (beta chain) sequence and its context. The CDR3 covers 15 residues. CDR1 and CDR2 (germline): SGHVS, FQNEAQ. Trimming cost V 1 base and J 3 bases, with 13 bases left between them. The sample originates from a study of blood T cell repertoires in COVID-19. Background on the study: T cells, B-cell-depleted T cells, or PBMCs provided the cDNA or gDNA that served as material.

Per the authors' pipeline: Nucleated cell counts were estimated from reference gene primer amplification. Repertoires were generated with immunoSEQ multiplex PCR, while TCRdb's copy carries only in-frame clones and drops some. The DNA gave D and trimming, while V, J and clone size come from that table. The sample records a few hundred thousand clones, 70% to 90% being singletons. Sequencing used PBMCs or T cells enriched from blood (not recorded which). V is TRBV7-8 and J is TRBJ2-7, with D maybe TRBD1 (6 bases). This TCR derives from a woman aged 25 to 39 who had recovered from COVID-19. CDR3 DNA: TGTGCCAGCAGCTTAGGGACAGCAAGAGTCTACGAGCAGTACTTC. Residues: CASSLGTARVYEQYF.